These 21 T cell receptor beta chains were all obtained from the same sample, sequenced in a study of shared clonotypes between healthy human individuals. Using immunoSEQ multiplex PCR, the repertoire was profiled, and TCRdb retains in-frame clones only, with some absent. The profile shows 2 million to 3 million clones, 93% of them singletons. Material for sequencing was naive CD4+ T cells from PBMCs. Subset defined: CD45RA+ positively selected. All receptors come from a young man in good health. Some clones in this sample may be carry-over from other donors' samples.

The chain carries TRBV7-3 and TRBJ2-5; D is unresolved. From germline, CDR1 is SGHTA and CDR2 FQGTGA. The length of the CDR3 is 14 residues. V lost 2 bases and J lost 2, with 9 bases in between. CDR3 coding DNA: TGTGCCAGCAGCTTAGGTCGTAAGCAAGAGACCCAGTACTTC. Protein sequence: CASSLGRKQETQYF.

The rearrangement uses TRBV18 and TRBJ1-1; D unresolved. Germline values: CDR1 KGHSH, CDR2 LQKENI. Between the trimmed V and J ends, which lost 4 bases and 6 bases, there was a span of 21 bases. The CDR3 runs 16 residues. The CDR3 DNA reads TGTGCCAGCTCACTCCCGGCGTGGTCGGGGATGCCTGAAGCTTTCTTT. This gives the protein CASSLPAWSGMPEAFF.

This chain uses TRBV6-6 with TRBJ1-3; D is uncertain. Germline assignment: CDR1 MNHNY and CDR2 SVGAGI (reference sequence). This CDR3 spans 15 amino acids. V was cut by 2 bases and J by 4 bases, with 12 bases left in between. The CDR3 here is CASSYNRGSGNTIYF. CDR3 in DNA: TGTGCCAGCAGTTACAACCGAGGGTCCGGAAACACCATATATTTT.

This chain connects TRBV28 to TRBJ2-7, with 11 nucleotides matching TRBD2. The CDR3 is 15 amino acids. Losses at the gene ends were 6 bases for V and 2 bases for J; bases not matched to a gene: 6. Germline CDR1 MDHEN, CDR2 SYDVKM. The CDR3 protein is CASRDGTSGPYEQYF. The CDR3 nucleotides read TGTGCCAGCAGGGATGGGACTAGCGGCCCCTACGAGCAGTACTTC.

As concerns this clone: Other DNA sequences from this sample encode an identical CDR3 as well. This rearrangement joins TRBV19 to TRBJ1-3, with D possibly matching TRBD1 (6 bases). The ends were cut back, 9 bases at V and 0 bases at J, with 12 bases in the middle. The CDR3 covers 14 residues. Germline V gives CDR1 LNHDA, CDR2 SQIVND (reference sequence). CDR3 residues: CASRSRGSGNTIYF. The CDR3 region has the DNA TGTGCCAGCCGAAGCAGGGGCTCTGGAAACACCATATATTTT.

V and J are TRBV19 and TRBJ1-3, with a tentative D call TRBD1 (5 bases). V was shortened by 6 bases and J by 0 bases, with 15 bases between the two germline ends. Germline CDR1 reads LNHDA; CDR2 reads SQIVND (reference sequence). CDR3 length equals 16 residues. CDR3 in amino acids: CASRTYGGPSGNTIYF. As DNA, the CDR3 is TGTGCCAGTAGGACCTATGGGGGACCCTCTGGAAACACCATATATTTT.

V gene TRBV2 combines with J gene TRBJ2-5; 8 bases fit TRBD1. V lost 5 bases, J lost 6 bases, and 17 bases stayed unmatched. This CDR3 is 17 amino acids long. Germline V gives CDR1 SNHLY, CDR2 FYNNEI. DNA of the CDR3: TGTGCCAGCAGTCTTACAGGGCCCGGGGGACAGGTTAAGACCCAGTACTTC. As protein: CASSLTGPGGQVKTQYF.

This clone showed up just once. V and J are TRBV10-3 and TRBJ2-1, with a possible D match to TRBD2 (5 bases). V dropped 3 bases and J dropped 2 bases, with 14 bases sitting between them. From germline, CDR1 is ENHRY and CDR2 SYGVKD. There are 16 residues in the CDR3. The DNA for the CDR3 is TGTGCCATCAGTGACCCCGGTCGGGAAGCCTACAATGAGCAGTTCTTC. Translated, it gives CAISDPGREAYNEQFF.

The rearrangement links TRBV9 to TRBJ1-1, with no clear D. The ends were cut back, 0 bases at V and 4 bases at J, with 16 bases in the middle. This CDR3 is built from 16 residues. CDR1 SGDLS and CDR2 YYNGEE come from the germline V gene. The DNA of the CDR3 is TGTGCCAGCAGCGTAGGGGAGCACGGGGAAGGCACTGAAGCTTTCTTT. Its translation: CASSVGEHGEGTEAFF.

This chain links TRBV19 with TRBJ1-6, with D unclear. This CDR3 is built from 13 residues. The V gene's germline CDR1 is LNHDA and CDR2 SQIVND (reference sequence). The V end was cut by 4 bases, the J end by 13 bases, with 14 bases between. CDR3 residues: CASSTDETGPLHF. The CDR3 DNA is TGTGCCAGTAGTACCGACGAAACGGGCCCCCTCCACTTT.

The J gene is TRBJ1-1, the V gene TRBV4-2; D is possibly TRBD1 (6 bases). Germline CDR1 LGHNA, CDR2 YNFKEQ. V lost 3 bases and J 4 bases, leaving 12 bases between the germline ends. This CDR3 has 14 amino acids. DNA for the CDR3: TGTGCCAGCAGCCATACAGGGCAGGCCACTGAAGCTTTCTTT. It translates to CASSHTGQATEAFF.

CDR3 DNA sequence: TGTGCCAGCAGCTTAACGGGGGGACTTGGTGGCTACACCTTC. This gives the protein CASSLTGGLGGYTF. V is TRBV7-3 and J is TRBJ1-2; possible D gene TRBD1, 5 bases. The CDR3 consists of 14 residues. Germline V gene lookup returns CDR1 SGHTA and CDR2 FQGTGA. The V end lost 0 bases, the J end lost 7 bases, and 12 bases lay between the germline ends.

The chain combines TRBV11-2 with TRBJ2-3; no reliable D call. Germline V CDR1 and CDR2: SGHAT, FQNNGV. V lost 2 bases and J lost 3, with 15 bases in between. CDR3 size: 16 residues. The CDR3 region has the DNA TGTGCCAGCAGCTTAACCCGGCCGATTACAACAGATACGCAGTATTTT. Translated, it gives CASSLTRPITTDTQYF.

The rearrangement uses TRBV19 and TRBJ2-7, with D perhaps matching TRBD2 (7 bases). This CDR3 comprises 14 residues. The V gene's germline CDR1 is LNHDA and CDR2 SQIVND (reference sequence). V lost 6 bases, J lost 0 bases, and 12 bases lay in between. This chain's CDR3 is CASSPGGASYEQYF. The CDR3 DNA follows: TGTGCCAGTAGCCCTGGGGGGGCCTCCTACGAGCAGTACTTC.

This clone was recorded once. This chain connects TRBV28 to TRBJ2-3; D unclear. CDR1 and CDR2 from the germline V gene are MDHEN and SYDVKM. Trimming stripped 5 bases from V and 0 bases from J, with 15 bases between. This CDR3 spans 16 amino acids. The CDR3 bases are TGTGCCAGCAGTCCGTCCTCTCGTGCTAGCACAGATACGCAGTATTTT. Translation: CASSPSSRASTDTQYF.

In nucleotides, the CDR3 is TGTGCCAGCAGTGCGGGAGCCGGGACCCAGTACTTC. It is translated as CASSAGAGTQYF. The gene calls are TRBV6-5 and TRBJ2-5; 7 positions agree with TRBD2. This CDR3 region has 12 residues. The trim removed 5 bases at V and 7 bases at J, leaving 4 bases unmatched. In germline, CDR1 is MNHEY, CDR2 SVGAGI.

This clone was seen only once. V usage is TRBV7-6 and J usage is TRBJ2-7, with 9 positions matching TRBD2. V lost 3 bases, J lost 6 bases, and 9 bases stayed unmatched. Germline V gene lookup returns CDR1 SGHVS and CDR2 FNYEAQ. There are 15 residues in the CDR3. CDR3 nucleotide sequence: TGTGCCAGCAGCTTGGTGGCTAGCGGGGCGCGCGAGCAGTACTTC. It translates to CASSLVASGAREQYF.

The chain uses TRBV7-2 and TRBJ2-3, with 7 bases fitting TRBD2. The germline V gene encodes CDR1 SGHTA and CDR2 FQGNSA. After removal of 5 bases from V and 1 base from J, the junction contained 9 bases not matched to a gene. The CDR3 runs to 16 residues. The CDR3 region is CASSGEGPIGTDTQYF. CDR3 DNA: TGTGCCAGCAGCGGGGAGGGGCCTATAGGCACAGATACGCAGTATTTT.

V is TRBV9 and J is TRBJ2-2, with 14 bases matching TRBD2. V lost 4 bases, J lost 6 bases, and 8 bases stayed unmatched. CDR3 length: 17 residues. Germline CDR1 reads SGDLS; CDR2 reads YYNGEE. CDR3 in DNA: TGTGCCAGCAGCCCCACCGGACTAGCGGGAGGCCCCGGGGAGCTGTTTTTT. Translation: CASSPTGLAGGPGELFF.

The rearrangement uses TRBV19 and TRBJ2-1; TRBD1 is a possible D gene (8 bases). CDR3 length equals 15 residues. Germline CDR1 reads LNHDA; CDR2 reads SQIVND (reference sequence). Trimming stripped 4 bases from V and 4 bases from J, with 14 bases between. In DNA, the CDR3 is TGTGCCAGTAGTAAAACAGGGGGGGCTTACAATGAGCAGTTCTTC. This translates into CASSKTGGAYNEQFF.

The CDR3 DNA reads as TGTGCCAGCAGCCCTCTTAACACCGGGGAGCTGTTTTTT. Its protein product is CASSPLNTGELFF. V is TRBV4-2 and J is TRBJ2-2; D unresolved. The V gene's germline CDR1 is LGHNA and CDR2 YNFKEQ. The CDR3 has 13 residues. V lost 4 bases and J 2 bases, leaving 5 bases between the germline ends.